These 27 T cell receptor beta chains were sequenced from one sample in a study of cytomegalovirus exposure and HLA in healthy donors. Repertoires were generated with immunoSEQ multiplex PCR, while TCRdb's copy carries only in-frame clones and drops some. This sample has about 110,000 clones, with approximately 85% found just once. What was sequenced was PBMCs. These receptors all stem from a woman aged 18-29 years in good health and CMV-seronegative.

This clone was picked up a small number of times. The chain employs TRBV30 and TRBJ1-1, with D hard to call. The CDR3 runs to 13 residues. Germline V CDR1 and CDR2: GTSNPN, SVGIG (reference sequence). With 3 bases removed from V and 3 bases from J, the gap between germline ends came to 11 bases. CDR3 sequence: CAWSTTGYTEAFF. CDR3 coding DNA: TGTGCCTGGAGCACTACGGGGTACACTGAAGCTTTCTTT.

V and J are TRBV5-1 and TRBJ2-7; D is possibly TRBD1 (5 bases). CDR1 is SGHRS, CDR2 YFSETQ, per germline. V was pared by 4 bases and J by 8 bases, with 13 bases between. This CDR3 has 12 amino acids. The CDR3 reads CASSDPGKQQYF. The CDR3, as DNA: TGCGCCAGCAGCGACCCAGGGAAACAGCAGTACTTC.

The V gene is TRBV9, the J gene TRBJ1-2; 7 bases match TRBD1. Losses at the gene ends were 3 bases for V and 7 bases for J; bases not matched to a gene: 3. Germline CDR1 is SGDLS and CDR2 is YYNGEE. This CDR3 has 12 residues. The CDR3 region is CASSAGGSGYTF. CDR3 sequence (DNA): TGTGCCAGCAGCGCAGGGGGTTCTGGCTACACCTTC.

The chain links TRBV28 to TRBJ2-5, with a tentative D call TRBD2 (5 bases). The CDR3 is 15 residues long. Trimming left V 5 bases short and J 3 bases short, with 16 bases between. Germline V gene lookup returns CDR1 MDHEN and CDR2 SYDVKM. The CDR3 region has the DNA TGTGCCAGCAGTCTTTACGGGGTCAGAAAAGAGACCCAGTACTTC. Its translation: CASSLYGVRKETQYF.

The V call is TRBV30, the J call TRBJ1-6; D is perhaps TRBD1 (6 bases). Trimming stripped 1 base from V and 7 bases from J, with 11 bases between. Germline values: CDR1 GTSNPN, CDR2 SVGIG (reference sequence). This CDR3 has 14 amino acids. Here the CDR3 reads CAWSDRASNSPLHF. CDR3 nucleotide sequence: TGTGCCTGGAGTGACAGGGCTTCGAATTCACCCCTCCACTTT.

This clone was counted only a few times. The chain couples TRBV7-9 to TRBJ2-7; no clear D. V lost 7 bases to trimming and J lost 0 bases, with 10 bases between them. The germline CDR1 and CDR2 sequences are SEHNR and FQNEAQ (reference sequence). The CDR3 sequence is 13 residues long. Written as DNA, the CDR3 is TGTGCCAGCACCCTAGAGAACTCCTACGAGCAGTACTTC. It yields the protein CASTLENSYEQYF.

This clone is a singleton in its sample. The chain recombines TRBV21-1 with TRBJ2-1; the DNA was not compared with TRBD1, the D call given in the table. TRBV21-1 is termed a pseudogene. There are 15 residues in the CDR3. The CDR3 region is CASISGGQASNEQFF. CDR3 coding DNA: TGTGCCAGCATCTCGGGGGGACAGGCTTCAAATGAGCAGTTCTTC.

This clone is a singleton in its sample. This chain links TRBV7-2 with TRBJ1-2, with D unresolved. The CDR3 extends over 15 amino acids. Germline V gene sequence: CDR1 SGHTA, CDR2 FQGNSA. Trimming stripped 1 base from V and 3 bases from J, with 12 bases between. The CDR3 here is CASSLESCGDYGYTF. Written as DNA, the CDR3 is TGTGCCAGCAGCTTAGAATCATGCGGGGACTATGGCTACACCTTC.

The chain couples TRBV5-6 to TRBJ2-7; 7 bases line up with TRBD1. The V gene's germline CDR1 is SGHDT and CDR2 YYEEEE. The CDR3 contains 15 residues. Trimming cost V 4 bases and J 0 bases; bases outside gene matches: 7. The CDR3 DNA reads TGTGCCAGCAGCATCCCAGGGGGTGGCTCCTACGAGCAGTACTTC. It translates to CASSIPGGGSYEQYF. The variable domain in full, completed from reference TRBV5-6 and TRBJ2-7, reads DAGVTQSPTHLIKTRGQQVTLRCSPKSGHDTVSWYQQALGQGPQFIFQYYEEEERQRGNFPDRFSGHQFPNYSSELNVNALLLGDSALYLCASSIPGGGSYEQYFGPGTRLTVT.

V gene TRBV2 combines with J gene TRBJ1-6; no definite D call. The CDR3 totals 15 residues. From germline, CDR1 is SNHLY and CDR2 FYNNEI. With 7 bases removed from V and 0 bases from J, the gap between germline ends came to 10 bases. The DNA of the CDR3 is TGTGCCAGCACCGAGGAGAGCTCCTATAATTCACCCCTCCACTTT. Amino acid sequence: CASTEESSYNSPLHF.

In DNA form, the CDR3 reads TGTGCCAGCAGCCCCCGACAGGGGGAATACGAGCAGTACTTC. The encoded protein is CASSPRQGEYEQYF. J is TRBJ2-7 and V is TRBV25-1; TRBD1 agrees at 9 bases. V lost 6 bases to trimming and J lost 4 bases; unmatched junction nucleotides: 7. The germline CDR1 and CDR2 sequences are MGHDK and SYGVNS. The CDR3 length is 14 residues.

The chain uses TRBV10-3 and TRBJ1-1; tentatively, D is TRBD1 (5 bases). Deletions cut 0 bases from V and 4 bases from J, with 6 bases between. The CDR3 consists of 13 residues. The germline CDR1 and CDR2 sequences are ENHRY and SYGVKD. CDR3 DNA sequence: TGTGCCATCAGTGAGTCCGGGGGCACTGAAGCTTTCTTT. It yields the protein CAISESGGTEAFF.

This sequence joins TRBV5-1 and TRBJ2-1, with TRBD2 matching over 9 bases. After removal of 1 base from V and 6 bases from J, the junction contained 8 bases not matched to a gene. CDR3 length: 16 residues. Germline V gene data show CDR1 as SGHRS and CDR2 as YFSETQ. In DNA form, the CDR3 reads TGCGCCAGCAGCTTGCTCAGCGGGGGGCATTCCAATGAGCAGTTCTTC. It translates to CASSLLSGGHSNEQFF.

The chain links TRBV7-6 to TRBJ1-3; TRBD1 matches at 9 bases. Germline loops: CDR1 SGHVS, CDR2 FNYEAQ. The CDR3 is 18 residues long. V shed 4 bases and J 3 bases; nucleotides not matched to a gene: 13. For the CDR3, the DNA is TGTGCCAGCAGCTATCAATCCGGGACAGGGTTTGGTGGAAACACCATATATTTT. It specifies CASSYQSGTGFGGNTIYF.

The chain uses TRBV5-1 and TRBJ2-7; D call uncertain. The CDR3 totals 14 residues. V lost 0 bases and J lost 2, with 9 bases in between. Germline V gene sequence: CDR1 SGHRS, CDR2 YFSETQ. As DNA, the CDR3 is TGCGCCAGCAGCTTGGGCGCCGAAACCTACGAGCAGTACTTC. As protein: CASSLGAETYEQYF.

The V gene is TRBV5-1, the J gene TRBJ1-6, with TRBD1 matching 11 bases. Trimming removed 0 bases from V and 3 bases from J; junction bases left unmatched: 11. The germline V gene has CDR1 SGHRS and CDR2 YFSETQ. The CDR3 sequence is 20 residues long. CDR3 loop: CASSLGAGTGGPLYNSPLHF. The CDR3 nucleotides are TGCGCCAGCAGCTTGGGAGCCGGGACAGGGGGTCCCCTCTATAATTCACCCCTCCACTTT.

The chain carries TRBV7-9 and TRBJ2-3; D remains ambiguous. CDR3 size: 12 residues. Trimming removed 7 bases from V and 4 bases from J, with 9 bases in between. Looked up from germline, CDR1 is SEHNR and CDR2 is FQNEAQ (reference sequence). The CDR3 DNA sequence: TGTGCCAGCACCCCCCAGGCAGATACGCAGTATTTT. Translated: CASTPQADTQYF.

The CDR3, as DNA: TGTGCCAGCAGTTCTGGGACAGGGTTCGGCTCCTACGAGCAGTACTTC. Translation gives CASSSGTGFGSYEQYF. The chain carries TRBV27 and TRBJ2-7; 9 nucleotides agree with TRBD1. Germline V gene lookup returns CDR1 MNHEY and CDR2 SMNVEV (reference sequence). The junction had 7 bases not matched to a gene; V was cut back by 4 bases and J by 0 bases. The CDR3 is 16 residues long.

The J gene is TRBJ2-7, the V gene TRBV6-6; 9 bases line up with TRBD1. Germline-derived CDR1 and CDR2 are MNHNY and SVGAGI (reference sequence). The CDR3 loop spans 14 amino acids. J was trimmed by 4 bases and V by 2 bases; bases with no gene match: 3. Here the CDR3 reads CASSYGGQGYEQYF. In DNA, the CDR3 is TGTGCCAGCAGTTACGGGGGACAGGGTTACGAGCAGTACTTC.

This clone was observed once. For the CDR3, the DNA is TGTGCCAGCAGTGAATCAATCCATGAGCAGTTCTTC. Translated, it gives CASSESIHEQFF. The chain couples TRBV25-1 to TRBJ2-1; unclear D gene. The CDR3 consists of 12 residues. Germline V gene sequence: CDR1 MGHDK, CDR2 SYGVNS. V gave up 1 base and J gave up 8 bases, with 6 bases separating them.

The CDR3 loop reads CAISSLDRLNTEAFF. CDR3 coding DNA: TGTGCCATCAGTTCTTTAGACAGGTTGAACACTGAAGCTTTCTTT. The V gene is TRBV10-3, the J gene TRBJ1-1, with a possible D match to TRBD1 (6 bases). This CDR3 comprises 15 residues. CDR1 is ENHRY, CDR2 SYGVKD, per germline. The V gene lost 5 bases and the J gene lost 0 bases, with 13 bases spanning the gap.

As to this clone: A read error may produce the germline difference seen at one junction end. The chain links TRBV7-8 to TRBJ2-7; possible D gene TRBD2, 6 bases. CDR3 length: 12 residues. Germline V gene data show CDR1 as SGHVS and CDR2 as FQNEAQ. This CDR3 is CASSLATGTVHF. CDR3 bases: TGTGCCAGCAGCTTAGCGACCGGGACTGTGCACTTC.

The chain has TRBV30 and TRBJ2-3; TRBD2 is a possible D gene (5 bases). V lost 0 bases to trimming and J lost 14 bases, with 15 bases between them. The germline V gene has CDR1 GTSNPN and CDR2 SVGIG (reference sequence). This CDR3 region has 12 residues. The CDR3 bases are TGTGCCTGGAGTGTACTAGGCCGCCGTCTGTATTTT. Translation: CAWSVLGRRLYF.

This chain links TRBV6-1 with TRBJ1-2; the match to TRBD1 covers 10 bases. V shed 5 bases, J shed 6 bases, and the junction held 3 bases outside the gene matches. This CDR3 is built from 13 residues. CDR1 and CDR2 (germline): MNHNS, SASEGT. The CDR3 DNA is TGTGCCAGCAGTTGGGACAGGGGAGATGGCTACACCTTC. Protein product: CASSWDRGDGYTF.

The chain couples TRBV13 to TRBJ1-3; a weak D match, TRBD1 (6 bases). Trimming cost V 3 bases and J 1 base, with 10 bases left between them. In germline, CDR1 is PRHDT, CDR2 FYEKMQ (reference sequence). CDR3 size: 15 residues. CDR3 in amino acids: CASSFYRVSGNTIYF. The CDR3 DNA is TGTGCCAGCAGCTTCTACAGGGTATCTGGAAACACCATATATTTT.

In this sample, this clone turned up once. The gene calls are TRBV5-8 and TRBJ1-1; D is uncertain. V lost 6 bases to trimming and J lost 0 bases, with 24 bases between them. CDR1 is SGHTS and CDR2 is YDEGEE in the germline V gene. The CDR3 consists of 18 residues. CDR3 residues: CASTLGRAVGTMNTEAFF. CDR3 nucleotide sequence: TGTGCCAGCACCCTGGGCAGAGCGGTGGGCACAATGAACACTGAAGCTTTCTTT.

This clone was seen only once. The rearrangement links TRBV4-1 to TRBJ2-3, with 11 bases fitting TRBD1. Germline V gene lookup returns CDR1 MGHRA and CDR2 YSYEKL. V shed 2 bases and J 5 bases; nucleotides not matched to a gene: 6. CDR3 length equals 16 residues. The CDR3 protein is CASSQPGQGAGDTQYF. In DNA form, the CDR3 reads TGCGCCAGCAGCCAACCCGGACAGGGGGCCGGAGATACGCAGTATTTT.